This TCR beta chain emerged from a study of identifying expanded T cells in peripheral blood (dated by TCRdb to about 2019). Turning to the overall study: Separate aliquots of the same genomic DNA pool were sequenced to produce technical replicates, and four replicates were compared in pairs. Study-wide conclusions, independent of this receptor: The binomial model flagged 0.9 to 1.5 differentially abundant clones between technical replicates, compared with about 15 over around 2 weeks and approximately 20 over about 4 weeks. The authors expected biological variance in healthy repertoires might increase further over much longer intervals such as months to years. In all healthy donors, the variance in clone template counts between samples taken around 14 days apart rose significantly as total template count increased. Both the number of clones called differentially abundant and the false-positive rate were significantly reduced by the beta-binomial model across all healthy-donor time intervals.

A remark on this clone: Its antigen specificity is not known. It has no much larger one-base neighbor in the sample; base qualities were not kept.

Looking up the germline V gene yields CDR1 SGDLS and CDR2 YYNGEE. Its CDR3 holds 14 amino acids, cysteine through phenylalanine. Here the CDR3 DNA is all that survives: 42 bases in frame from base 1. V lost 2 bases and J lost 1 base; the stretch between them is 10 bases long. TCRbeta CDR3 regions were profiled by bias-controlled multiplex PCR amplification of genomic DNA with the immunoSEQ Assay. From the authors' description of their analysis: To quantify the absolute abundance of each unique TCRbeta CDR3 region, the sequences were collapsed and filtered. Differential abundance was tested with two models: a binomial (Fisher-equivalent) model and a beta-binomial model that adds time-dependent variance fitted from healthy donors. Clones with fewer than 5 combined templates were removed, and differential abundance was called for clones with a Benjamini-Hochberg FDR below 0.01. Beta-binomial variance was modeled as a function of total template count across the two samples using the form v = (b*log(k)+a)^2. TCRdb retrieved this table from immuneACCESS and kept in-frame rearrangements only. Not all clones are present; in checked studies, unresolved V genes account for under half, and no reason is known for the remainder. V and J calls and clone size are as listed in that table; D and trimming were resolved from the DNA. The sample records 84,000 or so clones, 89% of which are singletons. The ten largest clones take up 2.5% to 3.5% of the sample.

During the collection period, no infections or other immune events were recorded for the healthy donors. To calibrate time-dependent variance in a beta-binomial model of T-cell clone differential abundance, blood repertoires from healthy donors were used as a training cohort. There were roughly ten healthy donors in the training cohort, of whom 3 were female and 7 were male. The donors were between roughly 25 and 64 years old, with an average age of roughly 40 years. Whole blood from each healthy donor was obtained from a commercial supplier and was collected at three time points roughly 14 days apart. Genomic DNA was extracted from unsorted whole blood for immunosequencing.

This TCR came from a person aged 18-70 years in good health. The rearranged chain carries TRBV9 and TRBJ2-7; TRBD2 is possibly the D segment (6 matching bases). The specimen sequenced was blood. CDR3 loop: CASSVGGMSYEQYF. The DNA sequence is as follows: TGTGCCAGCAGCGTGGGGGGTATGTCCTACGAGCAGTACTTC.